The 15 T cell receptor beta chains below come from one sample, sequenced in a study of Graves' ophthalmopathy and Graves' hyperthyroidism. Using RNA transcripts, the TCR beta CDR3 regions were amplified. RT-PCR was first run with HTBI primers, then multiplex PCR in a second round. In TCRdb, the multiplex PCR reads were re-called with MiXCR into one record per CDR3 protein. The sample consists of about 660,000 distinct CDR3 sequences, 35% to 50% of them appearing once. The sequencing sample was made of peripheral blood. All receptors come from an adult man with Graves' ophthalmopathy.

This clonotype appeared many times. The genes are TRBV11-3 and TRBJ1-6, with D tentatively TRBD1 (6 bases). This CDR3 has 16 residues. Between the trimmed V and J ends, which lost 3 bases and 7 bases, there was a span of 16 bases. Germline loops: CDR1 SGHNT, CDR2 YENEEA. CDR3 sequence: CASSFGQSTRNSPLHF. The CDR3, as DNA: TGTGCCAGCAGCTTCGGACAGTCCACGAGGAATTCACCCCTCCACTTT.

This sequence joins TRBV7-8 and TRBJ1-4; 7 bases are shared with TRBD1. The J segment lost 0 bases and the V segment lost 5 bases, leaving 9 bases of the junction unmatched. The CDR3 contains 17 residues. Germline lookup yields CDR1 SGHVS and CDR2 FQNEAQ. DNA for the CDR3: TGTGCCAGCAGCCTAAGGACAGGTGAGTCAACTAATGAAAAACTGTTTTTT. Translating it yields CASSLRTGESTNEKLFF. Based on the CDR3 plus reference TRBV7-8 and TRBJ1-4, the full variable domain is GAGVSQSPRYKVAKRGQDVALRCDPISGHVSLFWYQQALGQGPEFLTYFQNEAQLDKSGLPSDRFFAERPEGSVSTLKIQRTQQEDSAVYLCASSLRTGESTNEKLFFGSGTQLSVL.

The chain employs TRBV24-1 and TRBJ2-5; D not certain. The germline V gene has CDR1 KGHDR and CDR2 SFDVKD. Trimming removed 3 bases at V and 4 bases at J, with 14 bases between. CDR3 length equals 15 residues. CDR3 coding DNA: TGTGCCACCAGTGATAGTCTCGGGCTTCGAGAGACCCAGTACTTC. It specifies CATSDSLGLRETQYF.

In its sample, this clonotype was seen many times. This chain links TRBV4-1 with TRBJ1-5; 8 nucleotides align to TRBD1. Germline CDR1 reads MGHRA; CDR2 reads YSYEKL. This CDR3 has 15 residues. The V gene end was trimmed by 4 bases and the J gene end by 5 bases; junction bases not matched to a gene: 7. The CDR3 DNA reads TGCGCCAGCAGCCCCAGGGCGACAGGGGATCAGCCCCAGCATTTT. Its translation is CASSPRATGDQPQHF.

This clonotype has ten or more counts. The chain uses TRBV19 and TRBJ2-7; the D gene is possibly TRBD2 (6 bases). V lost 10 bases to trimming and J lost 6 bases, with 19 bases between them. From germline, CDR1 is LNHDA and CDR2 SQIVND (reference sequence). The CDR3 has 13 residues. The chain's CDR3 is CATAGLEGLEQYF. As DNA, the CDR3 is TGTGCCACCGCGGGGCTAGAAGGACTCGAGCAGTACTTC.

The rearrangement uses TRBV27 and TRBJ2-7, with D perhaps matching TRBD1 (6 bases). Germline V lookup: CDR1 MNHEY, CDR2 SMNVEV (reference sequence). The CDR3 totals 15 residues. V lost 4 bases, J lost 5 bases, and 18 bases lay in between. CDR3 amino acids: CASSSLGTSRHEQYF. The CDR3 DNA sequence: TGTGCCAGCAGTTCCCTCGGGACATCGCGTCACGAGCAGTACTTC.

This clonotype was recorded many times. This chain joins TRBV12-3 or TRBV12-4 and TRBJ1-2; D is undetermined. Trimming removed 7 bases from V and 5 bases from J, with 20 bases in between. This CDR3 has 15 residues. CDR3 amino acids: CASTSALRGFYGYTF. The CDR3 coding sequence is TGTGCCAGCACATCTGCCCTCCGGGGTTTTTATGGCTACACCTTC.

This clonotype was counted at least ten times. CDR3 in amino acids: CASSLMGLGKETQYF. For the CDR3, the DNA is TGTGCCAGCAGCTTAATGGGGCTGGGTAAGGAGACCCAGTACTTC. The J gene is TRBJ2-5, the V gene TRBV11-3, with D possibly matching TRBD1 (5 bases). The CDR3 is 15 amino acids. CDR1 SGHNT and CDR2 YENEEA come from the germline V gene. Trimming took 2 bases from V and 5 from J, leaving 15 bases between them.

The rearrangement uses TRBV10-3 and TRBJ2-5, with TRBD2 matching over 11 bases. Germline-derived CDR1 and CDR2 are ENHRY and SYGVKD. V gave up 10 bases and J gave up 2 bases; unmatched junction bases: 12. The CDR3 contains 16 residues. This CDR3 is CASSQTGTSGQETQYF. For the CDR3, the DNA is TGTGCCAGCAGCCAGACCGGGACTAGCGGACAAGAGACCCAGTACTTC.

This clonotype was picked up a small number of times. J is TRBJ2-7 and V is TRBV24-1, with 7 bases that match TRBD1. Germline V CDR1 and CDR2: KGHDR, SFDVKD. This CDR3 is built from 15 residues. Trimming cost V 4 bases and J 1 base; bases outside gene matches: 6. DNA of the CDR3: TGTGCCACCAGTGACTGGGACAGCCCTTCCTACGAGCAGTACTTC. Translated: CATSDWDSPSYEQYF.

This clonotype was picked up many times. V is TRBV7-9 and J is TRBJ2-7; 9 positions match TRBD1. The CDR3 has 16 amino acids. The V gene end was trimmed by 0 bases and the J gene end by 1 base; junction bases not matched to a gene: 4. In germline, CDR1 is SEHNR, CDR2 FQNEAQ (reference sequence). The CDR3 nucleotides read TGTGCCAGCAGCTTAGCCCTACAGGGGGCGTCCTACGAGCAGTACTTC. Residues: CASSLALQGASYEQYF.

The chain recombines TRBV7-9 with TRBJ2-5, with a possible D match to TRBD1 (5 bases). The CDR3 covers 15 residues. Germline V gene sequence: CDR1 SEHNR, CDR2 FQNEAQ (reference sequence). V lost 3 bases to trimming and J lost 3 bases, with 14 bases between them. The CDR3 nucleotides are TGTGCCAGCAGCTTCCCTATCCAGGGCGAAGAGACCCAGTACTTC. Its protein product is CASSFPIQGEETQYF.

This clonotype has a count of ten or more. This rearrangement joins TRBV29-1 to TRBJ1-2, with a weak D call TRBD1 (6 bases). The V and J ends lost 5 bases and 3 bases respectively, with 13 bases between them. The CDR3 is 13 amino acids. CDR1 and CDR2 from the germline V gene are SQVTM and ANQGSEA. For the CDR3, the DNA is TGCAGCGTTCCTCAGGGGAAGGACTATGGCTACACCTTC. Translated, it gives CSVPQGKDYGYTF.

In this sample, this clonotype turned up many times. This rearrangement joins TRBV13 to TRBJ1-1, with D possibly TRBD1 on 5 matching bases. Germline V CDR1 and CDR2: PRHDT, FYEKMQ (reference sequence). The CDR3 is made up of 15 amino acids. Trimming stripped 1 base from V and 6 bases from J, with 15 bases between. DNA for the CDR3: TGTGCCAGCAGCTTAGAAAGGGGCGCCAGAGCTGAAGCTTTCTTT. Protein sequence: CASSLERGARAEAFF.

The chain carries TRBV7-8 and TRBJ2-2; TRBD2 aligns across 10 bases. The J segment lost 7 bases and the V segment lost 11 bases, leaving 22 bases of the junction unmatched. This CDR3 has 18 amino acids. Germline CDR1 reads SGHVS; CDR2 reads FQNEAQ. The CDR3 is CACNYPLEREGLVGELFF. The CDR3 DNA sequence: TGTGCCTGCAACTACCCCCTCGAGCGGGAGGGTCTTGTCGGGGAGCTGTTTTTT.